A selection of T cell receptor beta chains follows, all from one sample in a study of T cell changes during pregnancy in multiple sclerosis. Clones were sequenced by immunoSEQ multiplex PCR, and TCRdb holds only the in-frame ones, with some missing. The sample comprises approximately 74,000 clones, almost 95% of which are singletons, and 2.3% rests with the top ten. Source: peripheral blood, taken before pregnancy. The receptors originated from a female donor with multiple sclerosis, enrolled in a pregnancy study. Each CDR3 is given with its conserved first and last residue. A D gene is named only where the DNA matches it firmly. Size values are once, few and many counts, or a class for expanded clones, and some rows have none.

cdr3_nt cdr3_aa clone_size j_call v_call d_call
TGTGCCAGCTCACCGCTTAGTATTAGCAATCAGCCCCAGCATTTT CASSPLSISNQPQHF . TRBJ1-5 TRBV18 .
TGTGCCAGCAGTCCTATGGGGGGTGGGACCTCCGGCTATGGCTACACCTTC CASSPMGGGTSGYGYTF . TRBJ1-2 TRBV28 .
TGTGCCAGCAGCTTAACGGGGAAGAGGGGGCCCAGTGAGCAGTTCTTC CASSLTGKRGPSEQFF . TRBJ2-1 TRBV7-3 TRBD1
TGTGCCAGCAGTTATCGGGACAGGGTTGGCGAGCAGTACTTC CASSYRDRVGEQYF . TRBJ2-7 TRBV6-5 TRBD1
TGTGCCAGCATGGGACTAGCGGAGTACAATGAGCAGTTCTTC CASMGLAEYNEQFF . TRBJ2-1 TRBV7-9 TRBD2
TGTGCCAGCAGTTCAATAATCATTAGGTCTAGCGGGGACCGCTCCTACGAGCAGTACTTC CASSSIIIRSSGDRSYEQYF . TRBJ2-7 TRBV27 TRBD2
TGTGCCAGCAGCCTGCTACCTTCACCCCTCCACTTT CASSLLPSPLHF once TRBJ1-6 TRBV13 .
TGTGCCAGCAGCCCGAACACGAACACTGAAGCTTTCTTT CASSPNTNTEAFF . TRBJ1-1 TRBV11-3 .
TGTGCCAGCAGTTTCTTGCCCGGGACAGGAGTCTATGGCTACACCTTC CASSFLPGTGVYGYTF . TRBJ1-2 TRBV27 TRBD1
TGTGCCAGCAAATCCCGGTGGGGGGGAGAGACCCAGTACTTC CASKSRWGGETQYF . TRBJ2-5 TRBV6-5 TRBD2
TGTGCCAGCAGTTTATTTACTAACACAGGACCCTACGAGCAGTACTTC CASSLFTNTGPYEQYF . TRBJ2-7 TRBV27 .
TGTGCCAGCAGTTACGAACAGGGGCGAATAAACACCATATATTTT CASSYEQGRINTIYF . TRBJ1-3 TRBV6-6 TRBD1
TGTGCCAGCAGTTTGGACCCTGGACTAGCGGGATACAATGAGCAGTTCTTC CASSLDPGLAGYNEQFF once TRBJ2-1 TRBV28 TRBD2
TGTGCCAGCAGGACAGGGGACACCGGGGAGCTGTTTTTT CASRTGDTGELFF . TRBJ2-2 TRBV27 TRBD1
TGTGCCAGTAGTATCCTCCGTAATGAGCAGTTCTTC CASSILRNEQFF . TRBJ2-1 TRBV19 .